The present entry profiles one T cell receptor (beta chain) with its context. The V and J ends lost 4 bases and 0 bases respectively, with 13 bases between them. Germline CDR1 MNHEY, CDR2 SVGAGI. The CDR3 has 16 amino acids. The data were obtained in a study of blood T cell repertoires in COVID-19. Authors' data handling: Amplification with reference gene primers provided the estimates of nucleated cell counts. Profiling relied on immunoSEQ multiplex PCR, and the TCRdb table lists in-frame clones only, not all of them. V, J and clone size are those of that table, while D and trimming were read from the DNA. The repertoire has 200,000 or so clones, around 81% of them found once; the top ten carry 6.5% to 9%. Participants were aged about 18 to 95 years, lived in under 25 US areas, and enrolled virtually. Participants' reported clinical history set cohort assignment.

Sequenced: PBMCs or T cells enriched from blood (not recorded which). The source of this sequence is a woman between 40 and 50 years old with acute COVID-19. This chain links TRBV6-5 with TRBJ1-3, with D possibly matching TRBD1 (5 bases). The DNA of the CDR3 is TGTGCCAGCAGTTCTACTACAGGCCTCTCTGGAAACACCATATATTTT. The encoded protein is CASSSTTGLSGNTIYF.